The following is a T cell receptor (beta chain) sequence with its context. The data originate from a study of shared clonotypes between healthy human individuals. Deep was the level at which the assay was run. In the original processing: Filtering differed because ImmunoSEQ produced junction-only sequences that carried no quality scores. The data were produced by immunoSEQ multiplex PCR, yet TCRdb's version contains in-frame clones alone and is incomplete. The V and J calls and clone size were taken over from that table, and D and trimming were inferred from the DNA. The repertoire holds roughly 2 million clones, roughly 95% seen once, with around 0.13% in the top ten. CDR3 length equals 11 residues. Germline V gene data show CDR1 as ENHRY and CDR2 as SYGVKD. V was trimmed by 4 bases and J by 8 bases, leaving 6 bases between them.

Sequencing input: naive CD4+ T cells sorted from blood. Subset defined: CD45RA+ positively selected. The sequence was collected from a man between 18 and 29 years old in good health. The chain carries TRBV10-3 and TRBJ2-1; D unresolved. The CDR3 sequence is CAISVGDEQFF. CDR3 nucleotides: TGTGCCATCAGTGTCGGCGATGAGCAGTTCTTC.